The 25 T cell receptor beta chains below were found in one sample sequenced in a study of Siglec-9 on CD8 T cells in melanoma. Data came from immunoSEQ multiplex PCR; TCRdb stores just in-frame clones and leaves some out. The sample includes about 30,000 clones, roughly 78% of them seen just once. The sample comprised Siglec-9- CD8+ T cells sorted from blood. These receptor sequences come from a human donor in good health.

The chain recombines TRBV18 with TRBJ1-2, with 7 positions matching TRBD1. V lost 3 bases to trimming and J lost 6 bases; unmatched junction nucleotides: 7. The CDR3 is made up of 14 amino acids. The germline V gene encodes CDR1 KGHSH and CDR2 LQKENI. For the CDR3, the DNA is TGTGCCAGCTCACCCGTTTCAGGGGGAGATGGCTACACCTTC. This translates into CASSPVSGGDGYTF.

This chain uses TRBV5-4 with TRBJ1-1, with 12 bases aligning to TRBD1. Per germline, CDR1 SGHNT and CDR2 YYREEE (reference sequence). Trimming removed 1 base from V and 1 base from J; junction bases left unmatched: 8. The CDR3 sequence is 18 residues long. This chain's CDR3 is CASSLPTGTGGENTEAFF. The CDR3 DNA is TGTGCCAGCAGCTTGCCAACCGGGACAGGGGGCGAGAACACTGAAGCTTTCTTT. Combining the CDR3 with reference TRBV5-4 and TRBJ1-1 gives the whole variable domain ETGVTQSPTHLIKTRGQQVTLRCSSQSGHNTVSWYQQALGQGPQFIFQYYREEENGRGNFPPRFSGLQFPNYSSELNVNALELDDSALYLCASSLPTGTGGENTEAFFGQGTRLTVV.

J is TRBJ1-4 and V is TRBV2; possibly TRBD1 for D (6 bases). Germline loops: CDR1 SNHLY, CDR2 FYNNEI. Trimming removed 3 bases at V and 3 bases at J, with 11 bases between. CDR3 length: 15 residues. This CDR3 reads CASSEWGQANEKLFF. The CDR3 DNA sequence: TGTGCCAGCAGTGAGTGGGGGCAGGCTAATGAAAAACTGTTTTTT. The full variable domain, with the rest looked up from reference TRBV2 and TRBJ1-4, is EPEVTQTPSHQVTQMGQEVILRCVPISNHLYFYWYRQILGQKVEFLVSFYNNEISEKSEIFDDQFSVERPDGSNFTLKIRSTKLEDSAMYFCASSEWGQANEKLFFGSGTQLSVL.

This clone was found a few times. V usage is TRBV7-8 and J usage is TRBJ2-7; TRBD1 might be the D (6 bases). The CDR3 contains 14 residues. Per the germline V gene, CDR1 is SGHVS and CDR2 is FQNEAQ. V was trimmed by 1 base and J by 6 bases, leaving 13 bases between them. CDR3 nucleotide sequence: TGTGCCAGCAGCTTAGAAGAATTAGGGGGCGAGCAGTACGTC. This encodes CASSLEELGGEQYV.

In nucleotides, the CDR3 is TGTGCCAGCTCACCGGGACAGAAACACGAGCAGTACTTC. Translation: CASSPGQKHEQYF. The chain joins TRBV18 to TRBJ2-7; 7 positions agree with TRBD1. CDR3 length equals 13 residues. Looked up from germline, CDR1 is KGHSH and CDR2 is LQKENI. The J segment lost 5 bases and the V segment lost 3 bases, leaving 4 bases of the junction unmatched.

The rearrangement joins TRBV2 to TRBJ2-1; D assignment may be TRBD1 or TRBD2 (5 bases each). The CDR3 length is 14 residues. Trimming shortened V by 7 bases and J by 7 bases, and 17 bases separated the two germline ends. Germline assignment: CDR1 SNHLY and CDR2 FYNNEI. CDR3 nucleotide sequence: TGTGCCAGCAACTGGAGGACACCATATAATGAGCAGTTCTTC. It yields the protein CASNWRTPYNEQFF.

The CDR3 spells CASSQLNTGLAGGRDTQYF. In DNA, the CDR3 is TGCGCCAGCAGCCAACTCAATACGGGACTAGCGGGAGGGCGGGATACGCAGTATTTT. The J gene is TRBJ2-3, the V gene TRBV4-1; 16 bases map to TRBD2. Germline trimming cut 2 bases from V and 6 bases from J; bases unmatched to any gene: 11. Germline lookup yields CDR1 MGHRA and CDR2 YSYEKL. The CDR3 runs 19 residues.

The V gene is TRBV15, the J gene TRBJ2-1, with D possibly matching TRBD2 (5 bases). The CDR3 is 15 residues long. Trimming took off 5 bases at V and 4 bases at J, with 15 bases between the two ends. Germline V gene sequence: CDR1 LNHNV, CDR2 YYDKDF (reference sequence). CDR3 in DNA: TGTGCCACCAGCCTACGGACCAGCGGATACAATGAGCAGTTCTTC. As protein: CATSLRTSGYNEQFF. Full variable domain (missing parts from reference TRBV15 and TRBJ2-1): DAMVIQNPRYQVTQFGKPVTLSCSQTLNHNVMYWYQQKSSQAPKLLFHYYDKDFNNEADTPDNFQSRRPNTSFCFLDIRSPGLGDTAMYLCATSLRTSGYNEQFFGPGTRLTVL.

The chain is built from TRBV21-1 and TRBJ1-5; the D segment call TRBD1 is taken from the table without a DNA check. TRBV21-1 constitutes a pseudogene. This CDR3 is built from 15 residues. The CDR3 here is CASTQDRASNQPQHF. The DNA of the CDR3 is TGTGCCAGCACCCAAGACAGGGCTAGCAATCAGCCCCAGCATTTT.

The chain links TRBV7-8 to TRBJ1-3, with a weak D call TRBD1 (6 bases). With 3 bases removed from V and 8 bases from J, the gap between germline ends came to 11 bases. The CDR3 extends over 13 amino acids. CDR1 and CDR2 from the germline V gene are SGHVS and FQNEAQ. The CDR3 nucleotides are TGTGCCAGCAGCTTTAAAGGGGGGGACACCATATATTTT. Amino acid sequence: CASSFKGGDTIYF.

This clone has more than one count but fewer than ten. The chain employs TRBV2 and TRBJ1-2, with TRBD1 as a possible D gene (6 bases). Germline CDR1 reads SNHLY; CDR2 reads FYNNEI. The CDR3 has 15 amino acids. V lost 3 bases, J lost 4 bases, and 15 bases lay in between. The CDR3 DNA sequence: TGTGCCAGCAGTGAGGCTAGACAGGCTCTCTATGGCTACACCTTC. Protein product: CASSEARQALYGYTF.

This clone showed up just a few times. CDR3 amino acids: CASSLGDSSNQPQHF. The CDR3 nucleotides read TGTGCCAGCAGCTTAGGAGACTCTAGCAATCAGCCCCAGCATTTT. The V call is TRBV7-6, the J call TRBJ1-5; D gene unclear. Germline V gene data show CDR1 as SGHVS and CDR2 as FNYEAQ. CDR3 length: 15 amino acids. Between the trimmed V and J ends, which lost 1 base and 0 bases, there was a span of 7 bases.

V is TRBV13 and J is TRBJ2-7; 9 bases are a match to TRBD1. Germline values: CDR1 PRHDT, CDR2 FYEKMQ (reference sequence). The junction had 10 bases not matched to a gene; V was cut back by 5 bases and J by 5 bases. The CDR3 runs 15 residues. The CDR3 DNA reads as TGTGCCAGCAGCCCCACGGGACAGGGCTTCCACGAGCAGTACTTC. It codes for CASSPTGQGFHEQYF. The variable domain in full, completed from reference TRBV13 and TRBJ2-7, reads AAGVIQSPRHLIKEKRETATLKCYPIPRHDTVYWYQQGPGQDPQFLISFYEKMQSDKGSIPDRFSAQQFSDYHSELNMSSLELGDSALYFCASSPTGQGFHEQYFGPGTRLTVT.

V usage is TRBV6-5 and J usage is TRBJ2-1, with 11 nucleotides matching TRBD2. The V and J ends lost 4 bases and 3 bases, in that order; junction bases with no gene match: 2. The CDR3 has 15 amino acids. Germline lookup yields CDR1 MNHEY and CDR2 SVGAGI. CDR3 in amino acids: CASSSGTSGYNEQFF. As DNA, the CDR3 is TGTGCCAGCAGTTCCGGGACTAGCGGCTACAATGAGCAGTTCTTC.

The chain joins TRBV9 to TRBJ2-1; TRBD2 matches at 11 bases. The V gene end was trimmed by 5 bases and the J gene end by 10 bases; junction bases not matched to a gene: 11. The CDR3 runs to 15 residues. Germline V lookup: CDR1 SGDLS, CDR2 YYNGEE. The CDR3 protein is CASSATSGAWGEQFF. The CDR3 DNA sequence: TGTGCCAGCAGTGCGACTAGCGGGGCTTGGGGAGAGCAGTTCTTC.

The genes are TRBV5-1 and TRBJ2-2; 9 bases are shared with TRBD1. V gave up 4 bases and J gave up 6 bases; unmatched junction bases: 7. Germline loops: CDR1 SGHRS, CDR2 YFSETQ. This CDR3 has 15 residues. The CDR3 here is CASSPGTGRAGELFF. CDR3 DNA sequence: TGCGCCAGCAGCCCCGGGACAGGGCGCGCCGGGGAGCTGTTTTTT. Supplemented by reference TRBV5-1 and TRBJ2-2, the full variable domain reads KAGVTQTPRYLIKTRGQQVTLSCSPISGHRSVSWYQQTPGQGLQFLFEYFSETQRNKGNFPGRFSGRQFSNSRSEMNVSTLELGDSALYLCASSPGTGRAGELFFGEGSRLTVL.

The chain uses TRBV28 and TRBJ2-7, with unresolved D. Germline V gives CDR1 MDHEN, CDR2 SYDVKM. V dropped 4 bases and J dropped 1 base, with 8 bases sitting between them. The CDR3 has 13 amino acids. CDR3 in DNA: TGTGCCAGCAGTTCGGCCTTTTCCTACGAGCAGTACTTC. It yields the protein CASSSAFSYEQYF. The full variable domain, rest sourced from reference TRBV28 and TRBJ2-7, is DVKVTQSSRYLVKRTGEKVFLECVQDMDHENMFWYRQDPGLGLRLIYFSYDVKMKEKGDIPEGYSVSREKKERFSLILESASTNQTSMYLCASSSAFSYEQYFGPGTRLTVT.

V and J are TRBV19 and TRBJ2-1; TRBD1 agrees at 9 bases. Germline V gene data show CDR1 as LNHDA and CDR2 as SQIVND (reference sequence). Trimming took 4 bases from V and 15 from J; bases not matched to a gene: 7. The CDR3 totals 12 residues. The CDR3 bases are TGTGCCAGTAGTAATGGGACAGGGACGTGGTTCTTC. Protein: CASSNGTGTWFF.

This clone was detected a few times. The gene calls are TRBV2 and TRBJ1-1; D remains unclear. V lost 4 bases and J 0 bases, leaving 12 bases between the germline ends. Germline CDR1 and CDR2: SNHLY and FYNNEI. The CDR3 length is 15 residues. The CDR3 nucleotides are TGTGCCAGCAGTGTGTGGCAGCTCATGAACACTGAAGCTTTCTTT. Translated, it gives CASSVWQLMNTEAFF.

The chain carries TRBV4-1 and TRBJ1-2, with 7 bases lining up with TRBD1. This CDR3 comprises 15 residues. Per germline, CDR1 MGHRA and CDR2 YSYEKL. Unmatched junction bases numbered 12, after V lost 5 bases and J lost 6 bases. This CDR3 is CASSYNTQGGDGYTF. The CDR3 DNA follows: TGCGCCAGCAGCTACAATACCCAGGGGGGCGATGGCTACACCTTC.

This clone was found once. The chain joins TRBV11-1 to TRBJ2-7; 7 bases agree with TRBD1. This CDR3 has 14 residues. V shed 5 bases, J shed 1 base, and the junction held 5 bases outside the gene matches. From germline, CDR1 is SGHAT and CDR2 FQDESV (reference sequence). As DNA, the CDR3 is TGTGCCAGCAGCCCCAGGACAGGTTCCTACGAGCAGTACTTC. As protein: CASSPRTGSYEQYF.

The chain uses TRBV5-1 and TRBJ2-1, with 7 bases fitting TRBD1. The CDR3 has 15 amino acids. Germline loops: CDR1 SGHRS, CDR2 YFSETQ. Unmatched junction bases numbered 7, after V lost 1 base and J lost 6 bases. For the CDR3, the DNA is TGCGCCAGCAGCTTGAGACAGGGCGGCGGCAATGAGCAGTTCTTC. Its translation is CASSLRQGGGNEQFF. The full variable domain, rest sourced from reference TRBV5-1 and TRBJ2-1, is KAGVTQTPRYLIKTRGQQVTLSCSPISGHRSVSWYQQTPGQGLQFLFEYFSETQRNKGNFPGRFSGRQFSNSRSEMNVSTLELGDSALYLCASSLRQGGGNEQFFGPGTRLTVL.

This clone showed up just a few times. The CDR3, as DNA: TGTGTCTCAATGATCCGCGGGGAAGTCGAGCAGTACGTC. Its protein is CVSMIRGEVEQYV. The chain has TRBV2 and TRBJ2-7; D might be TRBD2 (6 bases). This CDR3 region has 13 residues. CDR1 and CDR2 from the germline V gene are SNHLY and FYNNEI.

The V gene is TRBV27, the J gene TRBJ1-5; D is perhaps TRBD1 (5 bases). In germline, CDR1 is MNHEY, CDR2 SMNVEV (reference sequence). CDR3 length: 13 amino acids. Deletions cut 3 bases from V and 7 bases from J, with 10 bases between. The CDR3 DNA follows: TGTGCCAGCAGTTTTTTGGGGGAGCAGCCCCAGCATTTT. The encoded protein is CASSFLGEQPQHF.

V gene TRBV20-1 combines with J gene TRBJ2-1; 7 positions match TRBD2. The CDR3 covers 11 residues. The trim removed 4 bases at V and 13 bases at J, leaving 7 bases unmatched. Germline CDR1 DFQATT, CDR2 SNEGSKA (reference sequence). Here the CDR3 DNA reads TGCAGTGCTACGCCCGGACTAGTTCAGTTCTTC. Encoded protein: CSATPGLVQFF.